This is a list of T cell receptor beta chains from one sample in a study of T cell changes during pregnancy in multiple sclerosis. Assay: immunoSEQ multiplex PCR; the TCRdb copy retains only in-frame clones and omits some. The repertoire holds almost 50,000 clones, with around 94% as singletons. Sequenced here: CD4+ T cells from peripheral blood mononuclear cells, sampled in the third trimester of pregnancy. The origin of the receptors is a female donor with multiple sclerosis, enrolled in a pregnancy study. Both conserved end residues are part of each CDR3. D genes are given only for firm matches. Some rows have no size entry. The others give once, few or many, or a class for an expanded clone.

DNA: TGTGCCAGCAGGATGGAGACCGGGACAGGGCAGGGTGGCTACACCTTC
CDR3: CASRMETGTGQGGYTF
D: TRBD1
size: -
V: TRBV2
J: TRBJ1-2

DNA: TGCGCCAGCAGCTTAGGAGGGGAAAATGGCTACACCTTC
CDR3: CASSLGGENGYTF
D: -
size: -
V: TRBV5-1
J: TRBJ1-2

DNA: TGTGCCAGCAGTCCAAGGGGGGAGACCCAGTACTTC
CDR3: CASSPRGETQYF
D: -
size: -
V: TRBV21-1
J: TRBJ2-5

DNA: TGTGCCAGCAGTTTCCAAAGACTAGCGGGGGGGCCTGAGCAGTTCTTC
CDR3: CASSFQRLAGGPEQFF
D: TRBD2
size: -
V: TRBV27
J: TRBJ2-1

DNA: TGTGCCAGCAGTCCCCAGGGTTCCGGTGATCAGCCCCAGCATTTT
CDR3: CASSPQGSGDQPQHF
D: -
size: -
V: TRBV27
J: TRBJ1-5

DNA: TGTGCCACCAGCAGAGCCTGGACAGGGAGGAACACTGAAGCTTTCTTT
CDR3: CATSRAWTGRNTEAFF
D: TRBD1
size: -
V: TRBV15
J: TRBJ1-1

DNA: TGTGCCAGCAGCTTTCTCGCGGCTGACCGAGGTGGTGAGCAGTACTTC
CDR3: CASSFLAADRGGEQYF
D: -
size: -
V: TRBV11-3
J: TRBJ2-7

DNA: TGTGCCTGGAAACGAGCATATGAAGCTTTCTTT
CDR3: CAWKRAYEAFF
D: -
size: once
V: TRBV30
J: TRBJ1-1

DNA: TGTGCCAGCAGCTCCGACTTTGGCGCCACCTACGAGCAGTACTTC
CDR3: CASSSDFGATYEQYF
D: -
size: -
V: TRBV7-8
J: TRBJ2-7

DNA: TGTGCCAGCAGCTTAGAGGGAGGGGGTGAAGCTTTCTTT
CDR3: CASSLEGGGEAFF
D: -
size: -
V: TRBV11-3
J: TRBJ1-1

DNA: TGTGCCTGGGGCCTAGGCGGGAGGGCCGTAGAGACCCAGTACTTC
CDR3: CAWGLGGRAVETQYF
D: TRBD2
size: -
V: TRBV30
J: TRBJ2-5

DNA: TGCGCCAGCAGAGGGACAGGGGCCGGGGCCAACGTCCTGACTTTC
CDR3: CASRGTGAGANVLTF
D: TRBD1
size: -
V: TRBV5-1
J: TRBJ2-6

DNA: TGTGCCAGCAGTTCCGGGACAGGGCTATATCCACCCCTCCACTTT
CDR3: CASSSGTGLYPPLHF
D: TRBD1
size: -
V: TRBV25-1
J: TRBJ1-6

DNA: TGTGCCAGCAGTAGCGGGGGGGAGACCCAGTACTTC
CDR3: CASSSGGETQYF
D: TRBD2
size: -
V: TRBV28
J: TRBJ2-5

DNA: TGTGCCAGTAGTCTCGCGGGGGGGATTAATTCACCCCTCCACTTT
CDR3: CASSLAGGINSPLHF
D: -
size: -
V: TRBV19
J: TRBJ1-6

DNA: TGTGCCAGCAGCCCGTTACCAGCGGGGGGAGTGAACACCGGGGAGCTGTTTTTT
CDR3: CASSPLPAGGVNTGELFF
D: TRBD2
size: -
V: TRBV7-8
J: TRBJ2-2